This T cell receptor beta chain stems from a study of T cell changes during pregnancy in multiple sclerosis. Using immunoSEQ multiplex PCR, the repertoire was profiled, and TCRdb retains in-frame clones only, with some absent. The sample has 50,000 to 60,000 clones; over 80% are singletons. From germline, CDR1 is MNHNS and CDR2 SASEGT. The CDR3 runs to 14 residues. V was clipped by 6 bases and J by 1 base; unmatched bases: 3. The sequence was obtained from a female donor with multiple sclerosis, enrolled in a pregnancy study. The starting material was CD4+ T cells from peripheral blood mononuclear cells, obtained in the first trimester of pregnancy. The chain uses TRBV6-1 and TRBJ1-5; 7 bases are shared with TRBD1. The CDR3 loop reads CASRTGQSNQPQHF. The DNA of the CDR3 is TGTGCCAGCAGGACAGGGCAGAGCAATCAGCCCCAGCATTTT.